This TCR beta chain comes out of a study of blood T cells in healthy people across ages. Turning to this clonotype: As yet, its antigen is unknown.

Findings and caveats of the study: Roughly linearly, TCR beta diversity per million T cells fell as age increased.

With a J-beta primer mix and a sample-barcoded 5' primer, a second PCR ran roughly 7 to 11 cycles. TCRdb reanalysed the 5' RACE reads using MiXCR and keeps one entry per CDR3 protein. Of roughly 800,000 distinct CDR3 sequences in the sample, roughly 25% were seen once. At least 6 million PBMCs were isolated per sample. Trimming stripped 0 bases from V and 4 bases from J, with 14 bases between. Germline V gene lookup returns CDR1 MNHNS and CDR2 SASEGT. CDR3 length: 16 amino acids. In addition, the sample was reused for a study of T cells of mothers and their children. This second study says: The study found thymic selection shapes TCR recombination output similarly in related and unrelated pairs.

The sequenced material came from blood. The chain recombines TRBV6-1 with TRBJ2-3; D possibly corresponds to TRBD2 (5 bases). The source of this sequence is a boy between 10 and 17 years old in good health. The CDR3 reads CASSEAAGVLADTQYF. CDR3 DNA sequence: TGTGCCAGCAGTGAAGCGGCCGGGGTCCTTGCAGATACGCAGTATTTT.